This T cell receptor beta chain was recovered during a study of shared clonotypes between healthy human individuals. General study points: Even with large depth, rarefaction showed that sorted-subset sequencing was incomplete. Relative to clonotypes present in all four donors, those not shared had lower generation probabilities.

Turning to this clone: Its antigen is currently unknown.

The assay was immunoSEQ multiplex PCR, and TCRdb's table has in-frame clones only and misses some. The sample includes around 1.6 million clones, 95% to 99% seen only once; the top ten take 0.4% to 0.55%. Trimming cost V 1 base and J 3 bases, with 16 bases left between them. Germline CDR1 is SNHLY and CDR2 is FYNNEI. The CDR3 is 16 amino acids. This chain links TRBV2 with TRBJ2-7; weak D call: TRBD2 (6 bases). This clonotype was obtained from a man aged 30 to 39 in good health. The sample comprised naive CD4+ T cells sorted from blood. Subset in this sample: CD45RA+ positively selected. CDR3 coding DNA: TGTGCCAGCAGTGAAGTAAATCTAGCGCTGAACTACGAGCAGTACTTC. This codes for CASSEVNLALNYEQYF.